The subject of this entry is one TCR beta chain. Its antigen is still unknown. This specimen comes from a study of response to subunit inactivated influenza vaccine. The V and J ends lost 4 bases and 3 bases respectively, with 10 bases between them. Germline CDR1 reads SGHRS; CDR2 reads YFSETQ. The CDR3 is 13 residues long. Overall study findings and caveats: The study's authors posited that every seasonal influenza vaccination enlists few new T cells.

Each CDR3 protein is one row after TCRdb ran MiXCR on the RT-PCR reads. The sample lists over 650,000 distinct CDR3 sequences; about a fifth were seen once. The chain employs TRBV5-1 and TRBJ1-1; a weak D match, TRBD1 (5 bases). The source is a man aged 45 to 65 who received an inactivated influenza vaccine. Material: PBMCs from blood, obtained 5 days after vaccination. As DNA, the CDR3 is TGCGCCAGCAGCCGGGACCCAGACACTGAAGCTTTCTTT. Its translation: CASSRDPDTEAFF.